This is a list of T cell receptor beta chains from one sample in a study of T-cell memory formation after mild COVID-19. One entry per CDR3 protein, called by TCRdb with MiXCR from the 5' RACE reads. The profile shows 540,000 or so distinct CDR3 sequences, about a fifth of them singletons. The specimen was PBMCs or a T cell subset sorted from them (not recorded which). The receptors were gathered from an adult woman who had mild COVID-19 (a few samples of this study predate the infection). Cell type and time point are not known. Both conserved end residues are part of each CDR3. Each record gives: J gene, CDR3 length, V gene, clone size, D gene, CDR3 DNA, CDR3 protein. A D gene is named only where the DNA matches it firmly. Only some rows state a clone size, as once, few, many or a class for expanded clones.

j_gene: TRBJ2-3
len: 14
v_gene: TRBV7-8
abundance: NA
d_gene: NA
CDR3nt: TGTGCCAGCAGCTTAGGTTCTAGCCCGGATACGCAGTATTTT
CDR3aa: CASSLGSSPDTQYF

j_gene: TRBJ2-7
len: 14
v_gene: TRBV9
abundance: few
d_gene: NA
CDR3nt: TGTGCCAGCAGCGTGGACCATGGACCCTACGAGCAGTACTTC
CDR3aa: CASSVDHGPYEQYF

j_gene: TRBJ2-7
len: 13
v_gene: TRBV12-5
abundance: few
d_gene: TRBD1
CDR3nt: TGTGCTAGTGGACTGGGACAGGGCTACGAGCAGTACTTC
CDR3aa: CASGLGQGYEQYF

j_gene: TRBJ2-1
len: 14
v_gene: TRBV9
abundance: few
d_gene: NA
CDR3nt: TGTGCCAGCAGCCCCTGGGCTGGCGGGAATGAGCAGTTCTTC
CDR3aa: CASSPWAGGNEQFF

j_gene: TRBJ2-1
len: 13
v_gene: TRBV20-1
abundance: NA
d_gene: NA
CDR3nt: TGCAGTGCTCCGATGGACTACTACAATGAGCAGTTCTTC
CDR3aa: CSAPMDYYNEQFF

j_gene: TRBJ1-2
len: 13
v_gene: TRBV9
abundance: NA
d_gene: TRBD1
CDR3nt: TGTGCCAGCAGCGTGGAACAGGGGTATGGCTACACCTTC
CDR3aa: CASSVEQGYGYTF

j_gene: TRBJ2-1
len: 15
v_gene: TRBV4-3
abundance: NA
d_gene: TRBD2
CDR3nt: TGCGCCAGCAGCCAAGACTGGCGGGAGTCCGGTGAGCAGTTCTTC
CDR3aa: CASSQDWRESGEQFF

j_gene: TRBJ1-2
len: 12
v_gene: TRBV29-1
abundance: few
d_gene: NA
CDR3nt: TGCAGCGTTGAAAAGGGATTCGATGGCTACACCTTC
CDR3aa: CSVEKGFDGYTF

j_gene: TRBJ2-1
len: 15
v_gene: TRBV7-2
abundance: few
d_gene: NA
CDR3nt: TGTGCCAGCAACCTCCGGGGGTTCTCCTACAATGAGCAGTTCTTC
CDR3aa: CASNLRGFSYNEQFF

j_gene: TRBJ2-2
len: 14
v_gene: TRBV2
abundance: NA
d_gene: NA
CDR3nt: TGTGCCAGCAGTGAAGTATTTACCGCCGGGGAGCTGTTTTTT
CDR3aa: CASSEVFTAGELFF

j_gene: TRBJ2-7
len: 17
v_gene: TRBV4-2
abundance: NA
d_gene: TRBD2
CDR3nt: TGTGCCAGCAGCACAACTAGCGGGGGGATCAGCTCCTACGAGCAGTACTTC
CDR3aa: CASSTTSGGISSYEQYF

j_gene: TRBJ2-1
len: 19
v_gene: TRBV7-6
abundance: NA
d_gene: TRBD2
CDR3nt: TGTGCCAGCAGCTTAATCTTCAAGGTAGCGGGAGGGATCTACAATGAGCAGTTCTTC
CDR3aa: CASSLIFKVAGGIYNEQFF

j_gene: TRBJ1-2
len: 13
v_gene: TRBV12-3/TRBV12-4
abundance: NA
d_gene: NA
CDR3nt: TGTGCCAGCAGTCCTCTTCGAATCGATGGCTACACCTTC
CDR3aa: CASSPLRIDGYTF

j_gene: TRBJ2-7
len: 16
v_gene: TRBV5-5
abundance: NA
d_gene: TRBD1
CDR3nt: TGTGCCAGCAGCTTGGCCGGGACAGGCCCAGCCTACGAGCAGTACTTC
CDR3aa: CASSLAGTGPAYEQYF

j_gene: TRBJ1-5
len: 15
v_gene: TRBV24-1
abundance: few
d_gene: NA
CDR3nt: TGTGCCACCAGTGACACCCGGACGAGCAATCAGCCCCAGCATTTT
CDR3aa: CATSDTRTSNQPQHF

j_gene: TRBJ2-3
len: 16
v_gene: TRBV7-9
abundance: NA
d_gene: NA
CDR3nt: TGTGCCAGCAGCTTAGTGATCGAGATTACTCCAGATACGCAGTATTTT
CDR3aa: CASSLVIEITPDTQYF